Listed below are T cell receptor beta chains from one sample, sequenced in a study of OX40 agonist ivuxolimab in advanced cancers. This table comes from immunoSEQ multiplex PCR, and its TCRdb copy is limited to in-frame clones, with some not included. The profile shows roughly 50,000 clones, over 80% of them singletons. Material: CD4+ or CD8+ T cells sorted from blood, obtained in a trial of the OX40 agonist ivuxolimab. The receptors were gathered from an adult with an advanced solid tumor such as melanoma, head and neck, liver or kidney cancer. The CDR3 runs from the conserved cysteine through the conserved F or W. Fields, in order: J gene, V gene, CDR3 protein.

j_call: TRBJ2-1
v_call: TRBV6-6
cdr3_aa: CASSSWTGMDYNEQFF

j_call: TRBJ2-5
v_call: TRBV9
cdr3_aa: CASSVVGRPQETQYF

j_call: TRBJ1-1
v_call: TRBV7-6
cdr3_aa: CASSPQKGKVNTEAFF

j_call: TRBJ1-4
v_call: TRBV18
cdr3_aa: CASSAGQLSTNEKLFF

j_call: TRBJ1-5
v_call: TRBV27
cdr3_aa: CASSLRARDQPQHF

j_call: TRBJ2-1
v_call: TRBV29-1
cdr3_aa: CSVLGLASPYNEQFF

j_call: TRBJ1-2
v_call: TRBV6-1
cdr3_aa: CASSDGAGRGYGYTF

j_call: TRBJ1-6
v_call: TRBV28
cdr3_aa: CASSLWGNNSPLHF

j_call: TRBJ1-6
v_call: TRBV7-9
cdr3_aa: CASSYRTGSFNSPLHF

j_call: TRBJ2-1
v_call: TRBV7-8
cdr3_aa: CASSELWGILYNEQFF

j_call: TRBJ2-5
v_call: TRBV6-6
cdr3_aa: CASSPGTSGGPGSQYF

j_call: TRBJ1-5
v_call: TRBV21-1
cdr3_aa: CASSQGQIPLYSNQPQHF

j_call: TRBJ2-5
v_call: TRBV11-3
cdr3_aa: CASSLGGSNQETQYF

j_call: TRBJ1-1
v_call: TRBV10-3
cdr3_aa: CAISDSRTVNTEAFF

j_call: TRBJ2-3
v_call: TRBV7-3
cdr3_aa: CASSLLAGGPDTQYF

j_call: TRBJ2-5
v_call: TRBV6-5
cdr3_aa: CASSYVLETQYF

j_call: TRBJ2-4
v_call: TRBV11-2
cdr3_aa: CASSFGGGWAKNIQYF

j_call: TRBJ2-1
v_call: TRBV7-3
cdr3_aa: CASRAGTGPYNEQFF

j_call: TRBJ2-3
v_call: TRBV18
cdr3_aa: CASSQSPPGTDTQYF

j_call: TRBJ1-6
v_call: TRBV19
cdr3_aa: CATQGLGPHSPLHF

j_call: TRBJ1-1
v_call: TRBV7-9
cdr3_aa: CASSLAGTEAFF

j_call: TRBJ2-3
v_call: TRBV7-3
cdr3_aa: CASSPYRASGGVRDTQYF

j_call: TRBJ1-2
v_call: TRBV6-5
cdr3_aa: CASSYSRQGGGGYTF

j_call: TRBJ1-2
v_call: TRBV27
cdr3_aa: CASSLSIDGRNGYTF

j_call: TRBJ2-7
v_call: TRBV6-1
cdr3_aa: CASSEAASEQYF

j_call: TRBJ1-6
v_call: TRBV29-1
cdr3_aa: CRPKLDRGLSPLHF

j_call: TRBJ2-5
v_call: TRBV6-5
cdr3_aa: CASRMSGTQETQYF

j_call: TRBJ2-5
v_call: TRBV6-1
cdr3_aa: CASSEGWVGGSAQYF

j_call: TRBJ2-3
v_call: TRBV11-2
cdr3_aa: CASSLLVADTQYF

j_call: TRBJ1-1
v_call: TRBV2
cdr3_aa: CASSLRGNTEAFF

j_call: TRBJ2-7
v_call: TRBV5-6
cdr3_aa: CASSHWDRGCEQYF

j_call: TRBJ1-1
v_call: TRBV16
cdr3_aa: CASSLTGNTEAFF

j_call: TRBJ2-1
v_call: TRBV7-8
cdr3_aa: CASSPQGYNEQFF

j_call: TRBJ1-2
v_call: TRBV7-9
cdr3_aa: CASSLSDSSRYTF

j_call: TRBJ2-3
v_call: TRBV7-2
cdr3_aa: CASSLRVGADTQYF

j_call: TRBJ1-2
v_call: TRBV18
cdr3_aa: CASSPPLGSNYGYTF

j_call: TRBJ1-2
v_call: TRBV28
cdr3_aa: CASSYTTYFFNGYTF

j_call: TRBJ2-5
v_call: TRBV11-3
cdr3_aa: CASSVGPQETQYF

j_call: TRBJ2-7
v_call: TRBV7-6
cdr3_aa: CASSRRLTNYEQYF

j_call: TRBJ1-5
v_call: TRBV28
cdr3_aa: CASNQSYRGGVQPQHF

j_call: TRBJ2-3
v_call: TRBV5-1
cdr3_aa: CASRKTSEADTQYF

j_call: TRBJ1-1
v_call: TRBV5-1
cdr3_aa: CASSLGTANTEAFF

j_call: TRBJ2-2
v_call: TRBV28
cdr3_aa: CASTTGLAGGDGELFF

j_call: TRBJ2-1
v_call: TRBV2
cdr3_aa: CASSENTGLEQFF

j_call: TRBJ1-6
v_call: TRBV12-2
cdr3_aa: CASRPAQLGGFSPLHF

j_call: TRBJ2-2
v_call: TRBV7-9
cdr3_aa: CASSSLGGFTGELFF

j_call: TRBJ2-5
v_call: TRBV4-2
cdr3_aa: CASSQMEIAGGRETQYF

j_call: TRBJ1-1
v_call: TRBV19
cdr3_aa: CASSIQDQGRAFF

j_call: TRBJ1-2
v_call: TRBV4-3
cdr3_aa: CASSPRRARADGYTF